A single sample gave rise to the 24 T cell receptor beta chains below, sequenced in a study of chemoradiotherapy in HPV16-positive cancers (dated by TCRdb to 2022 to 2024). Libraries were constructed by the immunoSEQ multiplex PCR assay. TCRdb retrieved this table from immuneACCESS and kept in-frame rearrangements only. Not all clones are present; in checked studies, unresolved V genes account for under half, and no reason is known for the remainder. The sample includes 2,000 or so clones, with roughly 84% observed a single time. Of the sample, around 2.9% falls within the top ten clones. Sequencing used tumor tissue, obtained from a patient who underwent chemoradiotherapy. Source of these receptors: a human donor with HPV-associated anogenital cancer.

The V gene is TRBV2, the J gene TRBJ1-3; no clear D gene. The CDR3 is 15 residues long. V was cut by 4 bases and J by 0 bases, with 10 bases left in between. Per germline, CDR1 SNHLY and CDR2 FYNNEI. The CDR3 is CASSVARTSGNTIYF. CDR3 bases: TGTGCCAGCAGTGTGGCCAGGACCTCTGGAAACACCATATATTTT.

The V gene is TRBV21-1, the J gene TRBJ2-7. TRBV21-1 is a pseudogene. The CDR3 runs to 17 residues. Written as DNA, the CDR3 is TGTGCCAGCACCGCCCCCGGCCGGGACCGACTCTCCTACGAGCAGTACTTC. Translation: CASTAPGRDRLSYEQYF.

This chain uses TRBV21-1 with TRBJ2-2; the table's TRBD1 call for D was not verified on the DNA. TRBV21-1 is assigned pseudogene status. The CDR3 is made up of 17 amino acids. CDR3 coding DNA: TGTGCCAGCAGCCCCCGGGACAGGGGGCGGGACACCGGGGAGCTGTTTTTT. Amino acids: CASSPRDRGRDTGELFF.

The J gene is TRBJ2-5, the V gene TRBV19, with D tentatively TRBD2 (7 bases). The J call may be faulty, since TRBJ2-7 better matches the DNA end. Germline values: CDR1 LNHDA, CDR2 SQIVND (reference sequence). This CDR3 is 14 amino acids long. The CDR3 sequence: CASSPPGGVGEQYF. The CDR3 DNA follows: TGTGCCAGTAGTCCACCGGGGGGCGTCGGCGAGCAGTACTTC.

CDR3 sequence (DNA): TGTGCCAGCAGCAAAGCCGGGACAGGGAATTCACCCCTCCACTTT. Its translation: CASSKAGTGNSPLHF. The chain carries TRBV21-1 and TRBJ1-6; whether TRBD1, the table's D call, matches the DNA was not checked. TRBV21-1 is a known pseudogene. This CDR3 comprises 15 residues.

The chain has TRBV12-5 and TRBJ1-1; 9 bases map to TRBD1. The CDR3 length is 14 residues. Germline CDR1 and CDR2: LGHNT and FRNRAP. V dropped 6 bases and J dropped 0; count of bases not matched to a gene: 2. For the CDR3, the DNA is TGTGCTAGTGGGGGACAGGGCATGAACACTGAAGCTTTCTTT. Protein: CASGGQGMNTEAFF.

Regarding this clone: Germline and junction disagree at one end, which may indicate a read error. The V call is TRBV9, the J call TRBJ2-4, with 8 bases fitting TRBD2. Germline V gives CDR1 SGDLS, CDR2 YYNGEE. This CDR3 has 12 amino acids. CDR3 DNA sequence: TGTGCCAGCAGCCCCTCGCGGGGGGATCTGAACTTC. Translation gives CASSPSRGDLNF. Looking up the rest from reference TRBV9 and TRBJ2-4 gives the full variable domain: DSGVTQTPKHLITATGQRVTLRCSPRSGDLSVYWYQQSLDQGLQFLIQYYNGEERAKGNILERFSAQQFPDLHSELNLSSLELGDSALYFCASSPSRGDLNFGAGTRLSVL.

This clone has a single count. The CDR3 loop is CASSLGRIGETQYF. The DNA of the CDR3 is TGCGCCAGCAGCTTGGGCCGGATCGGAGAGACCCAGTACTTC. The chain has TRBV5-1 and TRBJ2-5; no reliable D call. The CDR3 has 14 residues. Germline V gene lookup returns CDR1 SGHRS and CDR2 YFSETQ. Trimming cost V 0 bases and J 4 bases, with 10 bases left between them.

Points on this clone: The germline gene is not matched at one end of the junction; a read error may be the cause. J is TRBJ2-3 and V is TRBV27; tentatively, D is TRBD1 or TRBD2 (5 bases each). Germline V gene lookup returns CDR1 MNHEY and CDR2 SMNVEV (reference sequence). CDR3 length equals 17 residues. The CDR3 loop is CASSKLGIRGATDAQYF. Here the CDR3 DNA reads TGTGCCAGCAGTAAACTGGGTATCCGAGGGGCCACAGATGCGCAGTATTTT.

V gene TRBV5-1 combines with J gene TRBJ1-1; no clear D gene. The V end was cut by 1 base, the J end by 4 bases, with 14 bases between. CDR3 length equals 15 residues. The germline CDR1 and CDR2 sequences are SGHRS and YFSETQ. The CDR3 loop reads CASSLIGFGSTEAFF. CDR3 DNA sequence: TGCGCCAGCAGCTTGATAGGGTTTGGGAGCACTGAAGCTTTCTTT.

This chain uses TRBV5-8 with TRBJ1-5, with TRBD1 matching 7 bases. Germline CDR1 and CDR2: SGHTS and YDEGEE. The CDR3 sequence is 15 residues long. With V trimmed by 4 bases and J by 2 bases, 6 bases remained unmatched. CDR3 amino acids: CASSLRQGGNQPQHF. The CDR3 nucleotides read TGTGCCAGCAGCCTTCGACAGGGAGGCAATCAGCCCCAGCATTTT.

The chain links TRBV28 to TRBJ1-2; the match to TRBD1 covers 8 bases. Germline V gives CDR1 MDHEN, CDR2 SYDVKM. Germline trimming cut 5 bases from V and 4 bases from J; bases unmatched to any gene: 9. The CDR3 is 15 residues long. The CDR3 reads CASSRTGGRSYGYTF. The CDR3 nucleotides are TGTGCCAGCAGTCGTACAGGGGGTCGGAGCTATGGCTACACCTTC.

J is TRBJ2-5 and V is TRBV28; no clear D. The J call is uncertain, as TRBJ2-7 better fits the DNA end. Germline values: CDR1 MDHEN, CDR2 SYDVKM. The CDR3 is made up of 14 amino acids. The chain's CDR3 is CASSRQNGLYEQYF. CDR3 nucleotide sequence: TGTGCCAGCAGCCGCCAAAACGGGCTTTACGAGCAGTACTTC.

The V and J genes are TRBV5-1 and TRBJ2-3; 8 bases are a match to TRBD2. The V and J ends lost 0 bases and 0 bases, in that order; junction bases with no gene match: 3. The germline gives CDR1 SGHRS, CDR2 YFSETQ. CDR3 length: 16 amino acids. CDR3 region: CASSLGSSGSTDTQYF. The DNA of the CDR3 is TGCGCCAGCAGCTTGGGGTCTAGCGGGAGCACAGATACGCAGTATTTT.

This clone was recorded only once. This chain links TRBV5-1 with TRBJ2-1; D gene ambiguous. Germline V gives CDR1 SGHRS, CDR2 YFSETQ. The CDR3 consists of 12 residues. V was pared by 0 bases and J by 8 bases, with 6 bases between. The CDR3 DNA is TGCGCCAGCAGCTTGGGGTTGGATGAGCAGTTCTTC. Translating gives CASSLGLDEQFF.

V is TRBV19 and J is TRBJ2-4, with TRBD2 matching over 9 bases. After removal of 4 bases from V and 8 bases from J, the junction contained 9 bases not matched to a gene. Looked up from germline, CDR1 is LNHDA and CDR2 is SQIVND (reference sequence). The CDR3 spans 15 residues. The CDR3 reads CASSSGRANVDIQYF. CDR3 nucleotides: TGTGCCAGTAGTAGCGGGAGGGCCAACGTAGACATTCAGTACTTC.

This chain connects TRBV7-2 to TRBJ2-1; D may be TRBD2 (6 bases). The V and J ends lost 5 bases and 3 bases respectively, with 11 bases between them. CDR1 and CDR2 (germline): SGHTA, FQGNSA. CDR3 length equals 14 residues. The CDR3 loop is CASSQGTGYNEQFF. In DNA, the CDR3 is TGTGCCAGCAGCCAAGGGACTGGCTACAATGAGCAGTTCTTC.

This chain joins TRBV6-5 and TRBJ1-1; D call uncertain. The CDR3 is 15 amino acids. Germline CDR1 and CDR2: MNHEY and SVGAGI. Trimming removed 2 bases at V and 5 bases at J, with 15 bases between. The CDR3 nucleotides read TGTGCCAGCAGTTACGGTGAGGGAGGGTGGACTGAAGCTTTCTTT. Encoded protein: CASSYGEGGWTEAFF.

The V call is TRBV7-2, the J call TRBJ2-2, with D possibly TRBD1 on 5 matching bases. Germline-derived CDR1 and CDR2 are SGHTA and FQGNSA. The CDR3 is 14 residues long. Trimming pared 8 bases from V and 2 bases from J, leaving 12 bases between. The CDR3 here is CASSIQGNTGELFF. The DNA of the CDR3 is TGTGCCAGCTCAATCCAGGGAAACACCGGGGAGCTGTTTTTT. Combining the CDR3 with reference TRBV7-2 and TRBJ2-2 gives the whole variable domain GAGVSQSPSNKVTEKGKDVELRCDPISGHTALYWYRQSLGQGLEFLIYFQGNSAPDKSGLPSDRFSAERTGGSVSTLTIQRTQQEDSAVYLCASSIQGNTGELFFGEGSRLTVL.

The chain is built from TRBV5-1 and TRBJ2-7; D is undetermined. V lost 2 bases to trimming and J lost 2 bases, with 14 bases between them. Germline V gene data show CDR1 as SGHRS and CDR2 as YFSETQ. The CDR3 consists of 15 residues. CDR3 loop: CASSFGPSATYEQYF. The CDR3 nucleotides read TGCGCCAGCAGCTTTGGACCGTCTGCTACCTACGAGCAGTACTTC.

In this sample, this clone turned up once. The rearrangement joins TRBV11-2 to TRBJ2-7, with D possibly TRBD2 on 7 matching bases. Trimming stripped 5 bases from V and 7 bases from J, with 27 bases between. CDR1 and CDR2 from the germline V gene are SGHAT and FQNNGV. The CDR3 extends over 17 amino acids. CDR3 coding DNA: TGTGCCAGCAGCCTCAATAGGGGGGGAGGGGCCTATGGGGAGCAGTACTTC. Translation gives CASSLNRGGGAYGEQYF.

The rearrangement joins TRBV6-1 to TRBJ1-1, with unresolved D. V was clipped by 3 bases and J by 5 bases, with 13 bases between them. Germline lookup yields CDR1 MNHNS and CDR2 SASEGT. There are 14 residues in the CDR3. CDR3 residues: CASSEDPPGTEAFF. In DNA, the CDR3 is TGTGCCAGCAGTGAGGACCCCCCGGGGACTGAAGCTTTCTTT.

V usage is TRBV6-1 and J usage is TRBJ1-1; D call uncertain. The CDR3 sequence is 13 residues long. CDR1 MNHNS and CDR2 SASEGT come from the germline V gene. V was cut by 2 bases and J by 4 bases, with 8 bases left in between. CDR3: CASSERAPTEAFF. DNA for the CDR3: TGTGCCAGCAGTGAACGGGCCCCCACTGAAGCTTTCTTT.

In the case of this clone: Because the CDR3's place on the DNA is in doubt, the DNA is left out and the CDR3 is given as listed by TCRdb. The chain links TRBV21-1 to TRBJ2-5; TRBD1 reflects the table's D call only, with no check against the DNA. TRBV21-1 is noted as a pseudogene. The CDR3 is 18 residues long, counting both termini. CDR3 region: CASSKVGQGAHVRGTQYF.